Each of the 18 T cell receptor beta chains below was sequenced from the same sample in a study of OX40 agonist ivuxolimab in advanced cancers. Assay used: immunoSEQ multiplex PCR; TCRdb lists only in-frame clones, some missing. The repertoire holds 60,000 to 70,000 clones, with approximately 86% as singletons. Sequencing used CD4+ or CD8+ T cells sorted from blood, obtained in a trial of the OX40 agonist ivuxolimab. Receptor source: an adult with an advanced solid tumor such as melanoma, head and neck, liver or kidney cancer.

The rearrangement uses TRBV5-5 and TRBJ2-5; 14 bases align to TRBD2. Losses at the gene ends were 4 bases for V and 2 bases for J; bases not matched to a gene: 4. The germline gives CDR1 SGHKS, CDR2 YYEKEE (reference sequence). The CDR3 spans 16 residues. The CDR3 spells CASSQGLAGGQETQYF. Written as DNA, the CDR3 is TGTGCCAGCAGCCAAGGACTAGCGGGGGGTCAAGAGACCCAGTACTTC.

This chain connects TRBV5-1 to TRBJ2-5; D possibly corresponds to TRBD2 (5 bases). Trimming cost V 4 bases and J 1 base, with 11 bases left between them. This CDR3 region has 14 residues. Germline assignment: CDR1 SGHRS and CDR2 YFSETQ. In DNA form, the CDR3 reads TGCGCCAGCAGCACGATCGCGGGCCAAGAGACCCAGTACTTC. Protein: CASSTIAGQETQYF.

The DNA for the CDR3 is TGTGCCAGCAGTTACTCCATTGCGGGGGGGCGGAACGAGCAGTACTTC. It codes for CASSYSIAGGRNEQYF. The genes are TRBV6-5 and TRBJ2-7; 9 bases fit TRBD2. Per germline, CDR1 MNHEY and CDR2 SVGAGI. V gave up 0 bases and J gave up 5 bases; unmatched junction bases: 8. The CDR3 sequence is 16 residues long.

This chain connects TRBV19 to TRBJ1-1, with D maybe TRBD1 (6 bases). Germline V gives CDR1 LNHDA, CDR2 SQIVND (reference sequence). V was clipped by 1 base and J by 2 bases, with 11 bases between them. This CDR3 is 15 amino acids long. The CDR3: CASSIGQAVNTEAFF. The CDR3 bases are TGTGCCAGTAGTATAGGACAGGCCGTAAACACTGAAGCTTTCTTT.

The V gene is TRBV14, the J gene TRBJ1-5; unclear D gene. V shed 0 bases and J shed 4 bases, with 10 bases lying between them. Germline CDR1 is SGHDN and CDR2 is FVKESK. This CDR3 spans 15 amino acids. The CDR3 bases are TGTGCCAGCAGCCAAGAGGAGGGAAGGAATCAGCCCCAGCATTTT. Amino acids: CASSQEEGRNQPQHF.

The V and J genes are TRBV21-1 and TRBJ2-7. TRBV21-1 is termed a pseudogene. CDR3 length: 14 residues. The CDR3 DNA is TGTGCCAGCATAACGGTCGGTGGGGATTACGAGCAGTACTTC. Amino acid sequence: CASITVGGDYEQYF.

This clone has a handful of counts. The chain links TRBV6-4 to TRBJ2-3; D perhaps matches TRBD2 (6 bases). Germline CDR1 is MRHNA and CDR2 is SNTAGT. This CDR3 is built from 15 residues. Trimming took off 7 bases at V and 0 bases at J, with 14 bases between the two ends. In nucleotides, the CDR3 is TGTGCCAGCACCCAATGGGCGGGAAGCACAGATACGCAGTATTTT. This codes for CASTQWAGSTDTQYF.

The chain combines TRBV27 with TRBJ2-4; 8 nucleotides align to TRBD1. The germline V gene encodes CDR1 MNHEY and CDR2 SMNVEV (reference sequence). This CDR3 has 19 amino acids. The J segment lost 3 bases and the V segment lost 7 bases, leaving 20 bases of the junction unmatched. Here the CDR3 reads CASIYRGRAGGKDKNIQYF. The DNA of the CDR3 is TGTGCCAGCATTTATCGGGGGCGTGCAGGGGGCAAGGACAAAAACATTCAGTACTTC.

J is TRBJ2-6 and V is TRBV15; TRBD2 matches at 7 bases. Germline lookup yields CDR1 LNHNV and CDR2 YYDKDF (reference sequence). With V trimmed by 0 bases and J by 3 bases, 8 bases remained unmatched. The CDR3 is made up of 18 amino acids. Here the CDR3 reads CATSRDLWTSLGANVLTF. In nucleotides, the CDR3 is TGTGCCACCAGCAGAGATCTCTGGACTAGTCTTGGGGCCAACGTCCTGACTTTC.

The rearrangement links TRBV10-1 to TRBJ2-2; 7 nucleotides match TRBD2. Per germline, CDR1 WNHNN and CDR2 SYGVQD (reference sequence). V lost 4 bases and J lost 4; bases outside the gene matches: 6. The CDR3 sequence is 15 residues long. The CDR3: CASSAGSGFTGELFF. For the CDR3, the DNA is TGCGCCAGCAGTGCGGGTAGCGGGTTCACCGGGGAGCTGTTTTTT.

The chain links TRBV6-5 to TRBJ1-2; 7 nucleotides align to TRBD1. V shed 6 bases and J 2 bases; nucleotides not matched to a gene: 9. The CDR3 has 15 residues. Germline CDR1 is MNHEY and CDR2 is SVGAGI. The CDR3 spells CASSPGGGWNYGYTF. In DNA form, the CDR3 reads TGTGCCAGCAGCCCAGGGGGGGGGTGGAACTATGGCTACACCTTC.

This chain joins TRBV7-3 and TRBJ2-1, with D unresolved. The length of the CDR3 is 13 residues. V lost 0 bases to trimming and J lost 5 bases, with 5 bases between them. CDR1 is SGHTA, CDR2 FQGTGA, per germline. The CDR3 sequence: CASSLTYNNEQFF. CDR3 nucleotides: TGTGCCAGCAGCTTAACCTATAACAATGAGCAGTTCTTC. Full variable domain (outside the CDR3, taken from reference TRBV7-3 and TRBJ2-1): GAGVSQTPSNKVTEKGKYVELRCDPISGHTALYWYRQSLGQGPEFLIYFQGTGAADDSGLPNDRFFAVRPEGSVSTLKIQRTERGDSAVYLCASSLTYNNEQFFGPGTRLTVL.

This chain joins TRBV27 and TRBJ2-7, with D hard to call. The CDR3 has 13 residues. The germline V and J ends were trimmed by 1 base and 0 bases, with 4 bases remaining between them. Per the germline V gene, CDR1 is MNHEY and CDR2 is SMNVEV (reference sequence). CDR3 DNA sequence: TGTGCCAGCAGTTTATATAGCTCCTACGAGCAGTACTTC. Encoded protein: CASSLYSSYEQYF.

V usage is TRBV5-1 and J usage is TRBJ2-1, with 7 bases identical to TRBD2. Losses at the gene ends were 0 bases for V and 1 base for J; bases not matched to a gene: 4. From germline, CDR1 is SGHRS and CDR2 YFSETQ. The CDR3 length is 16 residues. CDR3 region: CASSLDTGGSYNEQFF. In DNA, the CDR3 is TGCGCCAGCAGCTTGGATACGGGAGGATCCTACAATGAGCAGTTCTTC.

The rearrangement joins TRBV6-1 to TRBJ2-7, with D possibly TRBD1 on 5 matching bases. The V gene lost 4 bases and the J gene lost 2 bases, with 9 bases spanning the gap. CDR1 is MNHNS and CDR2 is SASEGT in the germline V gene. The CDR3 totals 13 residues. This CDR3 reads CASSGQMAYEQYF. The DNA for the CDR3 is TGTGCCAGCAGTGGACAGATGGCCTACGAGCAGTACTTC.

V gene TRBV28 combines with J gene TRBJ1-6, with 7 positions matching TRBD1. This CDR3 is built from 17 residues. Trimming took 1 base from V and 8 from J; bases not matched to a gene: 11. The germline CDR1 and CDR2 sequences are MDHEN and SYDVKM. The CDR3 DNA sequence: TGTGCCAGCAGTTTATTTTTCAGGACAGGCAACTATTCACCCCTCCACTTT. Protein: CASSLFFRTGNYSPLHF.

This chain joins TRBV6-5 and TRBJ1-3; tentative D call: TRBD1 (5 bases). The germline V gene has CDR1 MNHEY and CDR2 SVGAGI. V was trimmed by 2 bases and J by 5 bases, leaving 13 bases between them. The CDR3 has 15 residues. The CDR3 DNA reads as TGTGCCAGCAGTTACGGTCAGGGAGGAAGAAACACCATATATTTT. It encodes CASSYGQGGRNTIYF.

The CDR3 sequence: CASRVGEGPGTQYF. The CDR3 coding sequence is TGTGCCAGCAGGGTGGGGGAGGGCCCGGGGACCCAGTACTTC. This chain joins TRBV2 and TRBJ2-5, with 7 positions matching TRBD2. V lost 6 bases to trimming and J lost 7 bases; unmatched junction nucleotides: 11. Germline V gene lookup returns CDR1 SNHLY and CDR2 FYNNEI. The length of the CDR3 is 14 residues. Variable domain in full (rest from reference TRBV2 and TRBJ2-5): EPEVTQTPSHQVTQMGQEVILRCVPISNHLYFYWYRQILGQKVEFLVSFYNNEISEKSEIFDDQFSVERPDGSNFTLKIRSTKLEDSAMYFCASRVGEGPGTQYFGPGTRLLVL.